One sample yielded the 19 T cell receptor beta chains listed below, sequenced in a study of blood T cell repertoires in COVID-19. Only in-frame clones appear in the TCRdb table, and some are missing; sequencing was by immunoSEQ multiplex PCR. The repertoire holds 50,000 to 60,000 clones, with 83% as singletons. The source material was peripheral blood. Every receptor here comes from a man aged 35 to 55 with acute or convalescent COVID-19.

The chain combines TRBV5-1 with TRBJ2-6; tentative D call: TRBD1 (5 bases). Trimming left V 0 bases short and J 1 base short, with 14 bases between. This CDR3 has 18 residues. The germline V gene encodes CDR1 SGHRS and CDR2 YFSETQ. CDR3 in amino acids: CASSLDQGRKSGANVLTF. CDR3 DNA: TGCGCCAGCAGCTTGGATCAGGGCCGAAAATCTGGGGCCAACGTCCTGACTTTC.

The chain is built from TRBV6-1 and TRBJ2-6; 9 positions agree with TRBD1. With 4 bases clipped from V and 0 bases from J, the junction kept 10 bases outside the gene matches. The CDR3 contains 19 residues. Germline CDR1 and CDR2: MNHNS and SASEGT. CDR3 coding DNA: TGTGCCAGCAGTGCCCGACCGGGACAGGGTGGCTCTGGGGCCAACGTCCTGACTTTC. Protein sequence: CASSARPGQGGSGANVLTF.

The chain carries TRBV6-4 and TRBJ2-7; possible D gene TRBD2, 5 bases. Trimming pared 7 bases from V and 1 base from J, leaving 8 bases between. Per germline, CDR1 MRHNA and CDR2 SNTAGT. The CDR3 length is 12 residues. CDR3 sequence: CASIVASYEQYF. The CDR3 DNA reads TGTGCCAGCATCGTAGCGTCCTACGAGCAGTACTTC.

The chain is built from TRBV5-1 and TRBJ1-5; D is possibly TRBD1 (5 bases). Trimming pared 1 base from V and 7 bases from J, leaving 15 bases between. This CDR3 has 15 residues. Germline V CDR1 and CDR2: SGHRS, YFSETQ. CDR3 in amino acids: CASSLSGGAGQPQHF. Written as DNA, the CDR3 is TGCGCCAGCAGCTTGTCTGGAGGGGCGGGCCAGCCCCAGCATTTT. The variable domain in full, completed from reference TRBV5-1 and TRBJ1-5, reads KAGVTQTPRYLIKTRGQQVTLSCSPISGHRSVSWYQQTPGQGLQFLFEYFSETQRNKGNFPGRFSGRQFSNSRSEMNVSTLELGDSALYLCASSLSGGAGQPQHFGDGTRLSIL.

This clone was seen once. The CDR3 DNA follows: TGTGCCAGCAGTTACTCGGGGAGCCAAGAGACCCAGTACTTC. Amino acid sequence: CASSYSGSQETQYF. This rearrangement joins TRBV6-2 or TRBV6-3 to TRBJ2-5, with a possible D match to TRBD2 (5 bases). Looked up from germline, CDR1 is MNHEY and CDR2 is SVGEGT. The CDR3 sequence is 14 residues long. V was shortened by 0 bases and J by 1 base, with 6 bases between the two germline ends.

This clone has only a few counts. The chain is built from TRBV7-9 and TRBJ1-1; perhaps TRBD1 as D (6 bases). The CDR3 is 13 amino acids. Deletions cut 5 bases from V and 9 bases from J, with 16 bases between. The germline CDR1 and CDR2 sequences are SEHNR and FQNEAQ (reference sequence). The CDR3 loop is CASSQPRGAQAFF. The DNA for the CDR3 is TGTGCCAGCAGCCAGCCCAGGGGAGCCCAAGCTTTCTTT.

The rearrangement uses TRBV21-1 and TRBJ1-2; TRBD1, the table's D call, was not compared with the DNA. TRBV21-1 is a listed pseudogene. The CDR3 has 15 amino acids. The CDR3 sequence is CASSKRQGANYGYTF. As DNA, the CDR3 is TGTGCCAGCAGCAAACGACAGGGAGCTAACTATGGCTACACCTTC.

J is TRBJ1-6 and V is TRBV6-1, with D tentatively TRBD1 (6 bases). V lost 2 bases and J 14 bases, leaving 13 bases between the germline ends. CDR1 and CDR2 from the germline V gene are MNHNS and SASEGT. CDR3 length: 13 amino acids. CDR3 residues: CASSEPGDPTLHF. The DNA of the CDR3 is TGTGCCAGCAGTGAACCAGGGGATCCGACCCTCCACTTT.

The gene calls are TRBV3-1 (or the pseudogene TRBV3-2) and TRBJ1-1; 8 nucleotides line up with TRBD1. Germline CDR1 LGHDT, CDR2 YNNKEL (reference sequence). The V segment lost 1 base and the J segment 5 bases; nucleotides outside the gene matches: 9. This CDR3 contains 16 residues. The CDR3 nucleotides are TGTGCCAGCAGCCAAGGGGTAGGGACAGGTGGGACTGAAGCTTTCTTT. This sequence encodes CASSQGVGTGGTEAFF.

CDR3 region: CASSENFLEGTEAFF. CDR3 nucleotide sequence: TGTGCCAGCAGTGAAAACTTCCTGGAGGGGACTGAAGCTTTCTTT. The chain carries TRBV6-1 and TRBJ1-1, with D maybe TRBD1 (5 bases). CDR1 and CDR2 (germline): MNHNS, SASEGT. This CDR3 is 15 amino acids long. The V end lost 2 bases, the J end lost 5 bases, and 15 bases lay between the germline ends.

This chain uses TRBV19 with TRBJ2-2; D is undetermined. The length of the CDR3 is 13 residues. From germline, CDR1 is LNHDA and CDR2 SQIVND (reference sequence). The V and J ends lost 3 bases and 5 bases respectively, with 7 bases between them. CDR3 region: CASSMRLTGELFF. The CDR3 nucleotides are TGTGCCAGTAGTATGCGGCTTACCGGGGAGCTGTTTTTT.

The V call is TRBV7-9, the J call TRBJ1-6, with D possibly matching TRBD1 (6 bases). Germline V CDR1 and CDR2: SEHNR, FQNEAQ (reference sequence). The V gene lost 1 base and the J gene lost 9 bases, with 10 bases spanning the gap. This CDR3 spans 14 amino acids. CDR3 in amino acids: CASSLEGGGSPLHF. In DNA form, the CDR3 reads TGTGCCAGCAGCTTAGAAGGGGGGGGTTCACCCCTCCACTTT.

This sequence joins TRBV19 and TRBJ1-4, with D uncertain. The length of the CDR3 is 15 residues. Germline CDR1 LNHDA, CDR2 SQIVND (reference sequence). The germline V and J ends were trimmed by 4 bases and 0 bases, with 9 bases remaining between them. For the CDR3, the DNA is TGTGCCAGTAGTAATCACGGAGCAACTAATGAAAAACTGTTTTTT. This gives the protein CASSNHGATNEKLFF.

The genes are TRBV18 and TRBJ2-5; perhaps TRBD1 as D (5 bases). The V end lost 0 bases, the J end lost 7 bases, and 12 bases lay between the germline ends. The CDR3 covers 14 residues. Per germline, CDR1 KGHSH and CDR2 LQKENI. The CDR3 loop reads CASSPPRTKGTQYF. CDR3 DNA: TGTGCCAGCTCACCACCACGGACAAAAGGGACCCAGTACTTC.

This rearrangement joins TRBV5-1 to TRBJ1-5; TRBD1 matches 8 bases. The germline V gene has CDR1 SGHRS and CDR2 YFSETQ. The CDR3 is made up of 15 amino acids. The V segment lost 5 bases and the J segment 6 bases; nucleotides outside the gene matches: 10. The CDR3 DNA reads as TGCGCCAGCAGGGCGGGACAGGAGGGGGGTCAGCCCCAGCATTTT. Its translation is CASRAGQEGGQPQHF.

The chain has TRBV19 and TRBJ2-5, with 10 positions matching TRBD1. V gave up 5 bases and J gave up 5 bases; unmatched junction bases: 5. The CDR3 contains 14 residues. Looked up from germline, CDR1 is LNHDA and CDR2 is SQIVND (reference sequence). The CDR3 protein is CASSWTGGQETQYF. The CDR3 nucleotides read TGTGCCAGTAGTTGGACAGGGGGGCAGGAGACCCAGTACTTC.

The chain has TRBV2 and TRBJ1-4, with 7 positions matching TRBD1. This CDR3 spans 14 amino acids. Germline-derived CDR1 and CDR2 are SNHLY and FYNNEI. The J segment lost 7 bases and the V segment lost 10 bases, leaving 12 bases of the junction unmatched. The CDR3 coding sequence is TGTGCCAAGGGTGCCGGGACAGCTGGTGAAAAACTGTTTTTT. It yields the protein CAKGAGTAGEKLFF.

V gene TRBV30 combines with J gene TRBJ1-5; no firm D call. CDR3 length: 13 amino acids. Germline V gene sequence: CDR1 GTSNPN, CDR2 SVGIG (reference sequence). With 0 bases removed from V and 1 base from J, the gap between germline ends came to 4 bases. The CDR3 region has the DNA TGTGCCTGGAGTGTACAGAGCAATCAGCCCCAGCATTTT. This encodes CAWSVQSNQPQHF.

This clone was recorded once. The chain recombines TRBV19 with TRBJ2-7; D is undetermined. Germline V gives CDR1 LNHDA, CDR2 SQIVND (reference sequence). Trimming took off 3 bases at V and 3 bases at J, with 15 bases between the two ends. The CDR3 consists of 15 residues. Here the CDR3 DNA reads TGTGCCAGTAGTATGACCCCCCAGGCCAACTACGAGCAGTACTTC. Translated, it gives CASSMTPQANYEQYF.